These 25 T cell receptor beta chains were sequenced from one sample in a study of cytomegalovirus exposure and HLA in healthy donors (dated by TCRdb to 2015 to 2018). Library preparation used the immunoSEQ multiplex PCR assay. The multiplex PCR relied on a mix of 60 forward primers for TCR Vbeta segments and 13 reverse primers for TCR Jbeta segments. In its TCRdb copy, this immuneACCESS table keeps in-frame sequences only and misses some clones. Where compared with another copy, unresolved V genes explain less than half of these, and the others have no known cause. This sample comprises under 150,000 clones, 82% of them detected only once. Less than 3% of the sample lies in the top ten. Sequences were obtained from PBMCs. The source of these receptors is a male donor in good health and CMV-seronegative.

J is TRBJ1-2 and V is TRBV28, with 8 bases matching TRBD1. The CDR3 is made up of 16 amino acids. With V trimmed by 3 bases and J by 6 bases, 12 bases remained unmatched. The germline V gene encodes CDR1 MDHEN and CDR2 SYDVKM. CDR3 region: CASSLGQGARENGYTF. The CDR3 region has the DNA TGTGCCAGCAGTTTGGGGCAGGGGGCGCGAGAGAATGGCTACACCTTC.

V and J are TRBV7-6 and TRBJ2-7, with TRBD1 matching over 9 bases. Germline CDR1 is SGHVS and CDR2 is FNYEAQ. The CDR3 has 15 residues. The J segment lost 4 bases and the V segment lost 1 base, leaving 5 bases of the junction unmatched. The CDR3 is CASSLEGTGWYEQYF. The CDR3 DNA reads TGTGCCAGCAGCTTAGAAGGGACAGGGTGGTACGAGCAGTACTTC.

The V call is TRBV11-2, the J call TRBJ2-5, with 7 bases fitting TRBD2. CDR1 is SGHAT and CDR2 is FQNNGV in the germline V gene. V gave up 0 bases and J gave up 4 bases; unmatched junction bases: 5. CDR3 length: 15 residues. CDR3 DNA sequence: TGTGCCAGCAGCTTAGAGCCGACGGGGGGAGAGACCCAGTACTTC. This codes for CASSLEPTGGETQYF. The whole variable domain, filled in from reference TRBV11-2 and TRBJ2-5, reads EAGVAQSPRYKIIEKRQSVAFWCNPISGHATLYWYQQILGQGPKLLIQFQNNGVVDDSQLPKDRFSAERLKGVDSTLKIQPAKLEDSAVYLCASSLEPTGGETQYFGPGTRLLVL.

The gene calls are TRBV7-8 and TRBJ2-1, with no clear D. The germline gives CDR1 SGHVS, CDR2 FQNEAQ. The CDR3 totals 11 residues. The V end lost 5 bases, the J end lost 6 bases, and 5 bases lay between the germline ends. This CDR3 is CASSLLNEQFF. The CDR3 region has the DNA TGTGCCAGCAGCCTCCTCAATGAGCAGTTCTTC.

The V and J genes are TRBV10-2 and TRBJ2-7; the D gene is possibly TRBD2 (5 bases). The germline V gene has CDR1 WSHSY and CDR2 SAAADI. Deletions cut 3 bases from V and 2 bases from J, with 23 bases between. This CDR3 spans 18 amino acids. CDR3 sequence: CASSDRLSGLKGAYEQYF. CDR3 nucleotide sequence: TGCGCCAGCAGTGACCGCTTATCGGGGTTGAAGGGCGCCTACGAGCAGTACTTC.

As regards this clone: The junction and the germline gene differ at one end; a read error may be behind it. V and J are TRBV2 and TRBJ2-3, with 7 bases that match TRBD1. The CDR3 loop spans 14 amino acids. Germline CDR1 reads SNHLY; CDR2 reads FYNNEI. CDR3 coding DNA: TGTGCCAGCGGTGCCGGGATCAGGACAGGTACGCAGTATTTT. As protein: CASGAGIRTGTQYF.

This clone was picked up a small number of times. The V call is TRBV2, the J call TRBJ2-5, with TRBD2 as a possible D gene (5 bases). The tail of the sequence fits TRBJ2-7 better, so the J call may be wrong. Looked up from germline, CDR1 is SNHLY and CDR2 is FYNNEI. This CDR3 contains 14 residues. The CDR3 DNA sequence: TGTGCCAGCAGTGGGACCCTGAGGGCCTACGAGCAGTACTTC. Amino acids: CASSGTLRAYEQYF.

CDR3 nucleotides: TGTGCCAGCAGACAGAATGGCTACACCTTC. Translated: CASRQNGYTF. The V gene is TRBV2, the J gene TRBJ1-2; no clear D. The germline V and J ends were trimmed by 6 bases and 6 bases, with 5 bases remaining between them. CDR1 is SNHLY, CDR2 FYNNEI, per germline. The CDR3 extends over 10 amino acids. Full variable domain (rest looked up from reference TRBV2 and TRBJ1-2): EPEVTQTPSHQVTQMGQEVILRCVPISNHLYFYWYRQILGQKVEFLVSFYNNEISEKSEIFDDQFSVERPDGSNFTLKIRSTKLEDSAMYFCASRQNGYTFGSGTRLTVV.

The chain recombines TRBV7-9 with TRBJ2-4, with TRBD2 matching over 7 bases. The CDR3 contains 14 residues. V lost 4 bases to trimming and J lost 3 bases; unmatched junction nucleotides: 3. Germline CDR1 and CDR2: SEHNR and FQNEAQ (reference sequence). The CDR3 nucleotides are TGTGCCAGCAGCTCCGCTAGCGGCAAAAACATTCAGTACTTC. This gives the protein CASSSASGKNIQYF. Full variable domain (remainder filled in from reference TRBV7-9 and TRBJ2-4): DTGVSQNPRHKITKRGQNVTFRCDPISEHNRLYWYRQTLGQGPEFLTYFQNEAQLEKSRLLSDRFSAERPKGSFSTLEIQRTEQGDSAMYLCASSSASGKNIQYFGAGTRLSVL.

V and J are TRBV6-5 and TRBJ2-1; D is perhaps TRBD2 (5 bases). The ends were cut back, 2 bases at V and 6 bases at J, with 8 bases in the middle. The CDR3 is 13 amino acids. The germline V gene encodes CDR1 MNHEY and CDR2 SVGAGI. The CDR3: CASSYPLANEQFF. DNA of the CDR3: TGTGCCAGCAGTTACCCCCTAGCCAATGAGCAGTTCTTC.

The DNA of the CDR3 is TGTGCCTGCTCAGCGGGAGGGGCCTACGAGCAGTACTTC. Residues: CACSAGGAYEQYF. The V gene is TRBV30, the J gene TRBJ2-7, with TRBD2 matching 10 bases. The V and J ends lost 6 bases and 2 bases, in that order; junction bases with no gene match: 4. CDR1 GTSNPN and CDR2 SVGIG come from the germline V gene (reference sequence). The CDR3 extends over 13 amino acids.

The CDR3 protein is CASRPMTKGGWSYNEQFF. The CDR3 DNA reads TGTGCCAGCAGGCCAATGACCAAAGGGGGTTGGTCCTACAATGAGCAGTTCTTC. This sequence joins TRBV28 and TRBJ2-1, with D possibly TRBD1 on 6 matching bases. This CDR3 has 18 amino acids. The V end was cut by 6 bases, the J end by 1 base, with 22 bases between. Germline-derived CDR1 and CDR2 are MDHEN and SYDVKM.

V usage is TRBV7-9 and J usage is TRBJ1-1, with 7 bases aligning to TRBD1. V lost 5 bases, J lost 6 bases, and 9 bases stayed unmatched. Germline V gene lookup returns CDR1 SEHNR and CDR2 FQNEAQ (reference sequence). This CDR3 is built from 14 residues. CDR3 sequence reads: CASSPRQGSPEAFF. CDR3 nucleotides: TGTGCCAGCAGCCCACGACAGGGATCCCCTGAAGCTTTCTTT.

The V call is TRBV6-1, the J call TRBJ2-7, with D unresolved. Trimming took off 6 bases at V and 3 bases at J, with 9 bases between the two ends. The germline gives CDR1 MNHNS, CDR2 SASEGT. This CDR3 has 12 amino acids. CDR3 sequence reads: CASSRNIYEQYF. CDR3 in DNA: TGTGCCAGCAGCCGTAACATCTACGAGCAGTACTTC.

This chain joins TRBV11-2 and TRBJ2-1; D remains ambiguous. The CDR3 runs to 11 residues. CDR1 is SGHAT, CDR2 FQNNGV, per germline. V was trimmed by 1 base and J by 10 bases, leaving 5 bases between them. Here the CDR3 reads CASSLAAEQFF. The CDR3 nucleotides are TGTGCCAGCAGCTTAGCCGCGGAGCAGTTCTTC.

The chain is built from TRBV6-6 and TRBJ1-5; maybe TRBD1 (5 bases). Germline V gives CDR1 MNHNY, CDR2 SVGAGI (reference sequence). V was clipped by 2 bases and J by 4 bases, with 9 bases between them. The CDR3 contains 14 residues. The CDR3 DNA is TGTGCCAGCAGTTACGGGGGGGATAATCAGCCCCAGCATTTT. This codes for CASSYGGDNQPQHF.

V is TRBV7-9 and J is TRBJ2-7, with 11 bases identical to TRBD2. The V and J ends lost 5 bases and 0 bases, in that order; junction bases with no gene match: 6. The CDR3 length is 16 residues. Germline V lookup: CDR1 SEHNR, CDR2 FQNEAQ (reference sequence). CDR3 sequence: CASSPRTSGRSYEQYF. CDR3 bases: TGTGCCAGCAGCCCTCGGACTAGCGGGCGCTCCTACGAGCAGTACTTC.

The chain employs TRBV19 and TRBJ1-5; D unclear. The CDR3 spans 11 residues. V lost 9 bases, J lost 11 bases, and 14 bases lay in between. The V gene's germline CDR1 is LNHDA and CDR2 SQIVND (reference sequence). The CDR3 protein is CASTFGVAQHF. For the CDR3, the DNA is TGTGCCAGCACCTTCGGGGTGGCCCAGCATTTT.

This clone has just a few counts. The chain employs TRBV19 and TRBJ2-5; D is ambiguous. Germline CDR1 is LNHDA and CDR2 is SQIVND (reference sequence). Trimming stripped 0 bases from V and 2 bases from J, with 4 bases between. The CDR3 covers 13 residues. In DNA, the CDR3 is TGTGCCAGTAGTATAGAGCGTCAAGAGACCCAGTACTTC. This translates into CASSIERQETQYF.

This clone showed up just a few times. The chain combines TRBV2 with TRBJ1-3; D might be TRBD1 (5 bases). Trimming took 3 bases from V and 0 from J, leaving 9 bases between them. The CDR3 is 15 amino acids. In germline, CDR1 is SNHLY, CDR2 FYNNEI. The CDR3 coding sequence is TGTGCCAGCAGTGATCAGGGTACCTCTGGAAACACCATATATTTT. Its translation: CASSDQGTSGNTIYF.

The V and J genes are TRBV19 and TRBJ2-3; 13 bases agree with TRBD2. CDR3 length equals 15 residues. Germline V gene data show CDR1 as LNHDA and CDR2 as SQIVND (reference sequence). Unmatched junction bases numbered 6, after V lost 6 bases and J lost 6 bases. Here the CDR3 reads CASRLGLAGADTQYF. The CDR3 region has the DNA TGTGCCAGTAGGCTCGGACTAGCGGGAGCTGATACGCAGTATTTT.

The V call is TRBV7-6, the J call TRBJ2-3; D is ambiguous. The CDR3 extends over 12 amino acids. Germline CDR1 is SGHVS and CDR2 is FNYEAQ. V lost 1 base and J 7 bases, leaving 6 bases between the germline ends. DNA of the CDR3: TGTGCCAGCAGCTTAGAAGCGAATACGCAGTATTTT. It yields the protein CASSLEANTQYF.

The V call is TRBV7-9, the J call TRBJ2-7, with D uncertain. Deletions cut 8 bases from V and 6 bases from J, with 17 bases between. The germline V gene has CDR1 SEHNR and CDR2 FQNEAQ (reference sequence). CDR3 size: 13 residues. CDR3 sequence: CASLDSAVSEQYF. For the CDR3, the DNA is TGTGCCAGCCTCGACTCCGCTGTGAGCGAGCAGTACTTC.

The chain combines TRBV7-2 with TRBJ2-1; 7 bases fit TRBD2. V lost 2 bases, J lost 5 bases, and 15 bases stayed unmatched. Germline CDR1 reads SGHTA; CDR2 reads FQGNSA. The CDR3 loop spans 18 amino acids. CDR3 DNA sequence: TGTGCCAGCAGCTTACTCCTGGCGATTGGGACTATCAACAATGAGCAGTTCTTC. It encodes CASSLLLAIGTINNEQFF.

The V gene is TRBV28, the J gene TRBJ1-2; no clear D. Germline CDR1 and CDR2: MDHEN and SYDVKM. This CDR3 has 14 residues. Trimming removed 6 bases at V and 8 bases at J, with 19 bases between. CDR3 in DNA: TGTGCCAGCAGCTTTCGAGGGAATCGAGTAGGCTACACCTTC. Translated, it gives CASSFRGNRVGYTF.